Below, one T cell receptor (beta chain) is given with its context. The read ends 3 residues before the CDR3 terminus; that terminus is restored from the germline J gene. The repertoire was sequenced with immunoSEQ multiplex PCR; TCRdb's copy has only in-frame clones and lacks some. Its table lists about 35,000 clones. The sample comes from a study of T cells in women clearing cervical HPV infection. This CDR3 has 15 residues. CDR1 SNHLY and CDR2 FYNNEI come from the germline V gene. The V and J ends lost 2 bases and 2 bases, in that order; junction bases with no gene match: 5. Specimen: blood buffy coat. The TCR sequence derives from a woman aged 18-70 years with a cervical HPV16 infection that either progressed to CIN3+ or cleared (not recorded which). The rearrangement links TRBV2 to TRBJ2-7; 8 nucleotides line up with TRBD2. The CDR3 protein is CASSEFFSGAYEQYF. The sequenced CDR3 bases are TGTGCCAGCAGTGAATTTTTTAGCGGGGCCTACGAG.